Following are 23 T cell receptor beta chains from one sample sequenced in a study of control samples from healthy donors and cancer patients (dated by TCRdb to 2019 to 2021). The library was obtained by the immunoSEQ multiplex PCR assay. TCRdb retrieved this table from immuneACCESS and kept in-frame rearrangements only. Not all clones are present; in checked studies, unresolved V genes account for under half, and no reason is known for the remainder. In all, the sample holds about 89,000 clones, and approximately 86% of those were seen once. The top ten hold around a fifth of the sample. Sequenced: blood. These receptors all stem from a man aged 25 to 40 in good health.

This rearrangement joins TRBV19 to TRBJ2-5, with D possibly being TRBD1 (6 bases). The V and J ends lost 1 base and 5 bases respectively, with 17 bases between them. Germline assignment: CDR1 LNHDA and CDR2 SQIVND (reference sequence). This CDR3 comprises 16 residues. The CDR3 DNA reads TGTGCCAGTAGTATAGCCCAGGGGCACCGCGGGGAGACCCAGTACTTC. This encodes CASSIAQGHRGETQYF.

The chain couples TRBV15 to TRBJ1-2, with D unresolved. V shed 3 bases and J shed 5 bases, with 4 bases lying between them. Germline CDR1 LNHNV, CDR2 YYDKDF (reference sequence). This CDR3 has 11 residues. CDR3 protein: CATSRLYGYTF. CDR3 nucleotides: TGTGCCACCAGCAGGTTATATGGCTACACCTTC.

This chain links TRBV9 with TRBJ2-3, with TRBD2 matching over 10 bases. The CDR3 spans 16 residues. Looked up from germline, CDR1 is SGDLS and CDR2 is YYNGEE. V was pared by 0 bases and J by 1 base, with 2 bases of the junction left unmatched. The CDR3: CASSVDLAGGTDTQYF. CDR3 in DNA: TGTGCCAGCAGCGTAGACCTAGCGGGGGGCACAGATACGCAGTATTTT.

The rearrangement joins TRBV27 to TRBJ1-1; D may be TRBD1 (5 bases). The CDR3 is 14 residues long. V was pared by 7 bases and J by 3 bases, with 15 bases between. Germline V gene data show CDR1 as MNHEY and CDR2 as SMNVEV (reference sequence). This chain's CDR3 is CASIRMARDTEAFF. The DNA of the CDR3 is TGTGCCAGCATCCGGATGGCCAGGGACACTGAAGCTTTCTTT.

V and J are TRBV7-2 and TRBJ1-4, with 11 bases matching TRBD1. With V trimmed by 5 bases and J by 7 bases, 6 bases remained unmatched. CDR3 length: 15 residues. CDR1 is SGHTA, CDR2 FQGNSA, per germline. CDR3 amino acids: CASSPPDRGREKLFF. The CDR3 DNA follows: TGTGCCAGCAGCCCTCCGGACAGGGGGCGTGAAAAACTGTTTTTT.

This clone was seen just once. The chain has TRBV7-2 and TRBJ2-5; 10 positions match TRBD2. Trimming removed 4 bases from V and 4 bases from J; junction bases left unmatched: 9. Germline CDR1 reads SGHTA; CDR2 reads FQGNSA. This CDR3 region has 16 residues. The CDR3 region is CASSSGLAISSETQYF. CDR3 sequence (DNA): TGTGCCAGCAGCTCGGGACTAGCGATTAGTTCAGAGACCCAGTACTTC.

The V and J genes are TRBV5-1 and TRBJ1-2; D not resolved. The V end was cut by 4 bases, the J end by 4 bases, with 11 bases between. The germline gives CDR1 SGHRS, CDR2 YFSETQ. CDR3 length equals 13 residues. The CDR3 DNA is TGCGCCAGCAGCCCCAGCGATTTCTATGGCTACACCTTC. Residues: CASSPSDFYGYTF. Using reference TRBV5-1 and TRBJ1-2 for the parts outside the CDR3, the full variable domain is KAGVTQTPRYLIKTRGQQVTLSCSPISGHRSVSWYQQTPGQGLQFLFEYFSETQRNKGNFPGRFSGRQFSNSRSEMNVSTLELGDSALYLCASSPSDFYGYTFGSGTRLTVV.

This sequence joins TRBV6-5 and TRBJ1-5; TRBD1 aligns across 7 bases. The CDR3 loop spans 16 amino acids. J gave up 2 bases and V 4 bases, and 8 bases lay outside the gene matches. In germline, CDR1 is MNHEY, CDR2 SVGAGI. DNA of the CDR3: TGTGCCAGCAGTTCCGACAGGGTTCCGGGCAATCAGCCCCAGCATTTT. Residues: CASSSDRVPGNQPQHF.

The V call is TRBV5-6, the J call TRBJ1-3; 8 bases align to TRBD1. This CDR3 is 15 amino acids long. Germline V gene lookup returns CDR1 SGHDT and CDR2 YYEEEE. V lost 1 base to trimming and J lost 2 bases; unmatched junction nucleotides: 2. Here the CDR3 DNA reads TGTGCCAGCAGCTTGAGACAGGGGACTGGAAACACCATATATTTT. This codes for CASSLRQGTGNTIYF.

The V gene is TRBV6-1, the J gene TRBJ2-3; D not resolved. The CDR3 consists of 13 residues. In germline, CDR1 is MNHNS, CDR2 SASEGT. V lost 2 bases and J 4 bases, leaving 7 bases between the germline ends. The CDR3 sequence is CASSEWPADTQYF. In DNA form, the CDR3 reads TGTGCCAGCAGTGAATGGCCAGCAGATACGCAGTATTTT.

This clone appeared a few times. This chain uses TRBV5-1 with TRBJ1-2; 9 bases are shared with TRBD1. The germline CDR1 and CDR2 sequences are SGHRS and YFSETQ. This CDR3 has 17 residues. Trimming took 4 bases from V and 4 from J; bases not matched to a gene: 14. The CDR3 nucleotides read TGCGCCAGCAGCAATGGACAGGGGCTAAAAGGGAGCTATGGCTACACCTTC. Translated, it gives CASSNGQGLKGSYGYTF.

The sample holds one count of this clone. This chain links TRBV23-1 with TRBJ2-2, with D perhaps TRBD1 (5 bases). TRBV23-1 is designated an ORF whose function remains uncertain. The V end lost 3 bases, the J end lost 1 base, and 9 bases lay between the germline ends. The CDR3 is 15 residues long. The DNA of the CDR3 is TGCGCCAGCAGTCAGCGACAGCGGAACACCGGGGAGCTGTTTTTT. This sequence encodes CASSQRQRNTGELFF.

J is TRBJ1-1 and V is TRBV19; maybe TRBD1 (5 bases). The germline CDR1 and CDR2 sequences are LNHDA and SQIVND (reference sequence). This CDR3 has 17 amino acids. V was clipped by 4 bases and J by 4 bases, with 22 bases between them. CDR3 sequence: CASSRFGQGRSFTEAFF. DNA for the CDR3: TGTGCCAGTAGTAGGTTCGGCCAGGGACGGAGTTTCACTGAAGCTTTCTTT.

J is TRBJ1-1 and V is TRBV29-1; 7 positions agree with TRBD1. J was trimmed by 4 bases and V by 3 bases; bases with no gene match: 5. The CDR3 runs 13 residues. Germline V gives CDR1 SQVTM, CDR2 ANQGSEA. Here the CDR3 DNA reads TGCAGCGTTGATAAGGCAGGGGGCACTGAAGCTTTCTTT. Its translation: CSVDKAGGTEAFF.

The CDR3 DNA sequence: TGTGCCAGCAGCCCTGGTACAGGGGGCGAAGGAGGAACACCCCTCCACTTT. Translating it yields CASSPGTGGEGGTPLHF. V is TRBV5-4 and J is TRBJ1-6; 9 bases match TRBD1. The V and J ends lost 4 bases and 11 bases, in that order; junction bases with no gene match: 16. The CDR3 consists of 17 residues. From germline, CDR1 is SGHNT and CDR2 YYREEE (reference sequence).

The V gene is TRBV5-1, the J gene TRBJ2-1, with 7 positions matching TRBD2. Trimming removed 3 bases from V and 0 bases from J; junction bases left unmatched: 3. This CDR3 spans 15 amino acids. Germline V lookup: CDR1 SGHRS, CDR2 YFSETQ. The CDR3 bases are TGCGCCAGCAGCTCTAGCGGTAGCTCCTACAATGAGCAGTTCTTC. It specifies CASSSSGSSYNEQFF.

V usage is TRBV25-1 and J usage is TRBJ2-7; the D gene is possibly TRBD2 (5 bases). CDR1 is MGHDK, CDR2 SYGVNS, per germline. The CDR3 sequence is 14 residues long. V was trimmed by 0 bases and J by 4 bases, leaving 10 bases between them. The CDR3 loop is CASSEYNGGYEQYF. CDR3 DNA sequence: TGTGCCAGCAGTGAATATAACGGAGGATACGAGCAGTACTTC.

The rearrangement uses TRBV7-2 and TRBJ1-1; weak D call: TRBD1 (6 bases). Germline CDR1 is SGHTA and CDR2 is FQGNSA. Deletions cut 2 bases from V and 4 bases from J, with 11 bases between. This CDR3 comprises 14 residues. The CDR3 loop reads CASSLHTGTTEAFF. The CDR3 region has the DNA TGTGCCAGCAGCTTACACACAGGGACCACTGAAGCTTTCTTT.

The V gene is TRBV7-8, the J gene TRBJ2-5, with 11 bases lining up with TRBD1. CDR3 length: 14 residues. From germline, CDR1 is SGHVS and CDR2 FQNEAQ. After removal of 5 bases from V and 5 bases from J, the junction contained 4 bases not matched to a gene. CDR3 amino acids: CASSRTGGRETQYF. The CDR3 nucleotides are TGTGCCAGCAGCCGGACAGGGGGCAGGGAGACCCAGTACTTC.

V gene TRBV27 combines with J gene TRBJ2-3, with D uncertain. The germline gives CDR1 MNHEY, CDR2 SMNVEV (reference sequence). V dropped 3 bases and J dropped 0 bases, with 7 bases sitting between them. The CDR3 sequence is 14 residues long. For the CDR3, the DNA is TGTGCCAGCAGTTTCATCACTAGCACAGATACGCAGTATTTT. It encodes CASSFITSTDTQYF.

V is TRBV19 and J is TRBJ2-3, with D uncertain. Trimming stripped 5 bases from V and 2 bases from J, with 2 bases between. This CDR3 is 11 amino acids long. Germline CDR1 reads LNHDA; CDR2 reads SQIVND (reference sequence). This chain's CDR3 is CASSLTDTQYF. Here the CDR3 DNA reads TGTGCCAGTAGTCTCACAGATACGCAGTATTTT. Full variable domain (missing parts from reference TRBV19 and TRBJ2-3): DGGITQSPKYLFRKEGQNVTLSCEQNLNHDAMYWYRQDPGQGLRLIYYSQIVNDFQKGDIAEGYSVSREKKESFPLTVTSAQKNPTAFYLCASSLTDTQYFGPGTRLTVL.

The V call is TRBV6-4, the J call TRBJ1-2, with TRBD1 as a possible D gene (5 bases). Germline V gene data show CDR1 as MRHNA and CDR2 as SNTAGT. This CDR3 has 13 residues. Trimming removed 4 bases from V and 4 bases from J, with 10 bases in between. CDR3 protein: CASSARDSYGYTF. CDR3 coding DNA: TGTGCCAGCAGTGCCCGGGACTCCTATGGCTACACCTTC.

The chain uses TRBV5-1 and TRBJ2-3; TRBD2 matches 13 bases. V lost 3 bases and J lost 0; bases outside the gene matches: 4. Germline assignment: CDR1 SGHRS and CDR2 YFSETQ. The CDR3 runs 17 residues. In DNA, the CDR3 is TGCGCCAGCAGCTCGGGGACTAGCGGGGAGAGCACAGATACGCAGTATTTT. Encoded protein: CASSSGTSGESTDTQYF.